This T cell receptor (beta chain) was recorded in a study of blood T cells in healthy people across ages. There are 15 residues in the CDR3. The germline CDR1 and CDR2 sequences are SGHTA and FQGNSA. V gave up 3 bases and J gave up 0 bases; unmatched junction bases: 5. Worth noting for this clonotype: Its matching antigen is unknown.

Using a J-beta primer mix together with a sample-barcoded 5' primer, a second PCR was run for roughly 6 to 12 cycles. TCRdb analysed the 5' RACE reads with MiXCR anew, one entry per CDR3 protein. The sample has around 620,000 distinct CDR3 sequences; 27% are singletons. Findings and limits, study-wide: There was no known CMV status for donors, so expanded clonotype changes were possibly confounded. More naive CD4+ cells and higher diversity were found in long-lived than in aged donors. Unsorted PBMC material precluded a definitive naive versus antigen-experienced comparison.

The TCR comes from an older woman in good health. This rearrangement joins TRBV7-2 to TRBJ2-7; 7 nucleotides agree with TRBD1. The sequenced material came from blood. The CDR3: CASSFFWDSSYEQYF. Written as DNA, the CDR3 is TGTGCCAGCAGCTTTTTCTGGGACAGCTCCTACGAGCAGTACTTC.